This T cell receptor beta chain stems from a study of tumor and adjacent non-tumor tissue in lung cancer (dated by TCRdb to the late 2010s). Regarding the research as a whole: By cancer type, the cohort comprised 12 adenocarcinoma patients, a couple of squamous cell carcinoma patients and 1 small cell lung cancer patient. Among the approximately 15 patients, ages ranged from about 31 to 85 years, roughly 10 were men and 5 were women, and disease was TNM stage I to III. Sequencing produced about 130,000,000 productive TCRbeta reads in total, an average of approximately 3.9 million reads per sample. The study compared bulk TCRbeta repertoires from lung tumor tissue and matched distant non-tumor lung tissue of more than 12 lung cancer patients. Over 25 paired specimens, one tumor and one normal lung sample per patient, were profiled by TCRbeta CDR3 sequencing.

RNA was isolated from bulk, unsorted tissue, and RNA quality was assessed with a NanoDrop ND-1000 and an Agilent 2100. Newly diagnosed lung cancer patients without prior chemotherapy who had been admitted for thoracic surgery in China between August and November 2014 were enrolled as donors. The study excluded patients who had received radiotherapy or chemotherapy before or who had another cancer at the same time. Surgical tissue pieces of roughly 1-2 cm3 were preserved in RNAlater solution and stored at -80 °C until use. What the study reported, not specific to this receptor: A significantly larger cumulative share of the repertoire was made up by the top 100 clones in normal lung than in tumor tissue. Significantly higher TCR diversity (inverse Simpson) was observed in tumor tissue than in normal lung tissue (approximately 430 vs 150, P = 0.0075, Mann-Whitney U test). Significantly higher TCR diversity was found in younger patients, and higher tumor TCR diversity was associated with shorter overall and disease-free survival. Only about 14 patients were in the cohort, and the authors stated that larger samples and more detailed clinical data are needed. The sequencing platform is not named in the methods, and unique molecular identifiers are not mentioned. Peripheral blood was not sequenced, so blood TCRbeta repertoires were not examined in the lung cancer patients of the study.

Library method: multiplex PCR. Sequenced using an Illumina HiSeq 2500. TCRbeta libraries were constructed through three rounds of nested PCR with primers (Table S4) according to protocols adapted from ARM-PCR. PCR products of 200-500 bp were gel-excised and purified with the QIAquick gel extraction kit before sequencing. Concerning the study's data processing: Reads were cleaned using Trimmomatic, were merged into complete CDR3 sequences using FLASH, and were assigned to V(D)J germline segments using MiTCR. Clonal diversity was computed as the inverse Simpson's index with VDJtools. A read counted as productive if the sequence was in-frame and lacked a premature stop codon. Starting from the raw public reads, TCRdb applied fastp trimming at Q25, assembled clones with MiXCR and retained in-frame beta chains. One record per CDR3 amino acid sequence lists the most common genes and DNA. Clone size and V and J calls follow TCRdb, not the original study. Present in this sample are around 71,000 distinct CDR3 sequences, over 60% of which were seen just once. Together, the top ten hold 8.5% to 10% of the sample.

With respect to this clonotype: No cognate antigen has been identified for it. One junction end disagrees with the germline gene, perhaps due to a read error.

Sequenced material: lung tumor tissue. This TCR derives from a woman between 40 and 50 years old with non-small cell lung cancer.

The CDR3 reads CTSSLELGQGYGHTF. In nucleotide form, the sequence is TGTACCAGCAGCTTAGAGTTGGGACAGGGCTATGGCCACACCTTC. The chain is encoded by TRBV11-2 joined to TRBJ1-2, and TRBD1 matches 9 of the central bases. From the germline V gene, CDR1 is SGHAT and CDR2 is FQNNGV. The CDR3 starts with the cysteine, ends with the phenylalanine, and has 15 residues. Kept here is only the CDR3 DNA, which spans 45 bases and is read in frame from base 1.